The rows below give T cell receptor beta chains drawn from one sample of a study of graft-versus-host responses after intestinal transplantation. Using immunoSEQ multiplex PCR, the repertoire was profiled, and TCRdb retains in-frame clones only, with some absent. The repertoire holds more than 9,500 clones, about 80% seen once, with approximately 37% in the top ten. This sample comprised PBMCs, obtained around 500 days after intestinal transplant. The receptors derive from a human patient who received an intestinal transplant, so some T cells may come from the graft donor. CDR3s include the opening cysteine and the closing phenylalanine or tryptophan. The order of the fields is V gene, D gene, J gene, clone size, CDR3 DNA, CDR3 protein. The D gene is left open where the match is weak. Clone sizes are given selectively: once, few, many, or a class where the clone is expanded.

TRBV30	NA	TRBJ2-4	NA	TGTGCCTGGAGTGTCGGGACTTCAGGGAACATTCAGTACTTC	CAWSVGTSGNIQYF
TRBV5-4	NA	TRBJ1-5	NA	TGTGCCAGCAGCTTGGGGGGGGGCGCAGGCAATCAGCCCCAGCATTTT	CASSLGGGAGNQPQHF
TRBV29-1	TRBD1	TRBJ2-7	NA	TGCAGCGCCGCCGGGACAGAGAGCTCCTACGAGCAGTACTTC	CSAAGTESSYEQYF
TRBV30	NA	TRBJ1-4	NA	TGTGCCTGGGGCTATATCCCCTCGCGGGAAAAACTGTTTTTT	CAWGYIPSREKLFF
TRBV30	NA	TRBJ2-5	NA	TGTGCCTGGAGGGGGAACCTCGGGACCCAGTACTTC	CAWRGNLGTQYF
TRBV30	NA	TRBJ1-2	NA	TGTGCCTGGAGTCCGACCAGCCGGACAGCTGGCTACACCTTC	CAWSPTSRTAGYTF
TRBV7-6	NA	TRBJ1-1	NA	TGTGCCAGCAGCCCCATGGGAGATGAGACTGAAGCTTTCTTT	CASSPMGDETEAFF
TRBV9	NA	TRBJ2-1	NA	TGTGCCAGCAGCGTAGCCCTGTACAATGAGCAGTTCTTC	CASSVALYNEQFF
TRBV29-1	TRBD1	TRBJ1-2	few	TGCAGCGGTACCGGGACAGGGGTCGATGGCTACACCTTC	CSGTGTGVDGYTF
TRBV6-4	TRBD1	TRBJ1-6	NA	TGTGCCAGCAGTTCCGGGACAGGGCAATCACCCCTCCACTTT	CASSSGTGQSPLHF
TRBV7-3	NA	TRBJ2-1	NA	TGTGCCAGCAGCCCTCCGGGTGCCTACAATGAGCAGTTCTTC	CASSPPGAYNEQFF
TRBV5-6	TRBD1	TRBJ1-2	NA	TGTGCCAGCAGCTTGGGCGACAGGGAGGTCTATGGCTACACCTTC	CASSLGDREVYGYTF
TRBV19	NA	TRBJ1-1	NA	TGTGCCAGTAGTCCAGGGTGGATGGCTTTCTTT	CASSPGWMAFF
TRBV6-5	TRBD2	TRBJ2-7	NA	TGTGCCAGCAGTTACTCGATGGGGGGGTCCTACGAGCAGTACTTC	CASSYSMGGSYEQYF
TRBV13	TRBD1	TRBJ2-3	NA	TGTGCCAGCAGCTCGGGACAGGGGGGTTCAAATACGCAGTATTTT	CASSSGQGGSNTQYF
TRBV30	NA	TRBJ1-2	medium-sized	TGTGCCTGGAGTCTGGTTCATGGCTACACCTTC	CAWSLVHGYTF